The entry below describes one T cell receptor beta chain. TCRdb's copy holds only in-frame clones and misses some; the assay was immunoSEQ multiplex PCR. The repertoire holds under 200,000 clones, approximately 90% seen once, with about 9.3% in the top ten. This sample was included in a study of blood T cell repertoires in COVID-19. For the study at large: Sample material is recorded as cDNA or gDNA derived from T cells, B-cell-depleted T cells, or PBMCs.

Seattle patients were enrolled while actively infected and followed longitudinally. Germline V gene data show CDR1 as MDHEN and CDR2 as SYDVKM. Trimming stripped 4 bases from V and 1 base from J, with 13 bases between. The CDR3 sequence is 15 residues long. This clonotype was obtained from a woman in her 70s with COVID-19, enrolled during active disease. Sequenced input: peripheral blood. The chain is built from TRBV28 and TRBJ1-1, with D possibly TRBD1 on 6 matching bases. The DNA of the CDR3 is TGTGCCAGCAGTTCCAGTTCGACAGGGAACACTGAAGCTTTCTTT. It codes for CASSSSSTGNTEAFF.